This passage covers 30 T cell receptor beta chains from one sample sequenced in a study of blood T cell repertoires in COVID-19. Assay used: immunoSEQ multiplex PCR; TCRdb lists only in-frame clones, some missing. Here the sample spans around 140,000 clones, about 70% being singletons. Specimen: peripheral blood. Receptors originate from a woman aged 70-85 years with acute or convalescent COVID-19.

The chain has TRBV11-2 and TRBJ2-3; 7 bases fit TRBD1. The CDR3 consists of 15 residues. The V gene's germline CDR1 is SGHAT and CDR2 FQNNGV. Trimming cost V 5 bases and J 3 bases; bases outside gene matches: 8. CDR3 amino acids: CASSDRQGITDTQYF. The CDR3 DNA reads as TGTGCCAGCAGCGACAGACAGGGAATTACAGATACGCAGTATTTT.

This clone was counted many times. The J gene is TRBJ1-2, the V gene TRBV5-4; 7 bases fit TRBD1. Trimming cost V 0 bases and J 4 bases; bases outside gene matches: 6. The CDR3 runs to 15 residues. CDR1 and CDR2 (germline): SGHNT, YYREEE (reference sequence). Here the CDR3 reads CASSLATGAFYGYTF. As DNA, the CDR3 is TGTGCCAGCAGCTTGGCAACAGGGGCGTTCTATGGCTACACCTTC.

This clone was picked up a small number of times. The V gene is TRBV2, the J gene TRBJ1-2; D ambiguous. The CDR3 loop spans 13 amino acids. Germline V CDR1 and CDR2: SNHLY, FYNNEI. V was pared by 5 bases and J by 2 bases, with 9 bases between. The CDR3 region is CASSYERNYGYTF. CDR3 nucleotide sequence: TGTGCCAGCAGTTACGAACGGAACTATGGCTACACCTTC.

This chain joins TRBV12-3 or TRBV12-4 and TRBJ2-3; D perhaps matches TRBD1 (7 bases). This CDR3 comprises 12 residues. Trimming left V 6 bases short and J 6 bases short, with 10 bases between. The DNA of the CDR3 is TGTGCCAGCAGGCCAGGGGGGGATACGCAGTATTTT. This translates into CASRPGGDTQYF.

This sequence joins TRBV4-3 and TRBJ1-2; D gene unclear. Germline values: CDR1 LGHNA, CDR2 YSLEER. Trimming left V 0 bases short and J 4 bases short, with 9 bases between. The CDR3 runs 14 residues. The CDR3 here is CASSQDAWSYGYTF. CDR3 coding DNA: TGCGCCAGCAGCCAAGATGCGTGGAGCTATGGCTACACCTTC.

This clone occurred a few times. The chain carries TRBV6-2 or TRBV6-3 and TRBJ2-3, with 7 bases lining up with TRBD2. The CDR3 spans 15 residues. Germline CDR1 reads MNHEY; CDR2 reads SVGEGT. The ends lost 4 bases at V and 3 bases at J; junction bases unmatched: 7. CDR3 coding DNA: TGTGCCAGCAGTTCCACTCTAGCGGCTACAGATACGCAGTATTTT. Its translation is CASSSTLAATDTQYF.

The J gene is TRBJ2-7, the V gene TRBV7-9; D is undetermined. With 0 bases removed from V and 0 bases from J, the gap between germline ends came to 9 bases. Germline V gives CDR1 SEHNR, CDR2 FQNEAQ (reference sequence). The CDR3 extends over 15 amino acids. CDR3 in DNA: TGTGCCAGCAGCTTAGCTAGCTTCAGCTCCTACGAGCAGTACTTC. It yields the protein CASSLASFSSYEQYF. The variable domain in full, with the rest retrieved from reference TRBV7-9 and TRBJ2-7, is DTGVSQNPRHKITKRGQNVTFRCDPISEHNRLYWYRQTLGQGPEFLTYFQNEAQLEKSRLLSDRFSAERPKGSFSTLEIQRTEQGDSAMYLCASSLASFSSYEQYFGPGTRLTVT.

V usage is TRBV21-1 and J usage is TRBJ1-5; the D call of TRBD1 is as the table states it, not checked on the DNA. TRBV21-1 is deemed a pseudogene. The CDR3 has 17 amino acids. CDR3 sequence reads: CASSKPGTGSAYQPQHF. CDR3 DNA sequence: TGTGCCAGCAGCAAACCGGGGACAGGGAGTGCGTATCAGCCCCAGCATTTT.

This clone was seen ten or more times. The V and J genes are TRBV6-2 or TRBV6-3 and TRBJ2-7, with D possibly matching TRBD2 (5 bases). This CDR3 has 11 residues. Germline CDR1 and CDR2: MNHEY and SVGEGT. Deletions cut 4 bases from V and 7 bases from J, with 8 bases between. For the CDR3, the DNA is TGTGCCAGCAGTTCCCCGGGAGAGCAGTACTTC. It codes for CASSSPGEQYF.

This sequence joins TRBV28 and TRBJ1-5, with a weak D call TRBD1 (5 bases). Trimming left V 1 base short and J 7 bases short, with 11 bases between. CDR3 length: 14 residues. The germline CDR1 and CDR2 sequences are MDHEN and SYDVKM. The CDR3 sequence is CASSLFGGIQPQHF. The CDR3, as DNA: TGTGCCAGCAGTTTATTTGGGGGGATCCAGCCCCAGCATTTT.

The J gene is TRBJ2-3, the V gene TRBV7-8; TRBD2 matches 8 bases. J gave up 6 bases and V 0 bases, and 2 bases lay outside the gene matches. Per germline, CDR1 SGHVS and CDR2 FQNEAQ. The CDR3 spans 14 residues. The CDR3 coding sequence is TGTGCCAGCAGCTTAGCAGCGGGAGACGATACGCAGTATTTT. Amino acids: CASSLAAGDDTQYF.

This clone was found a few times. The V call is TRBV27, the J call TRBJ1-6; 9 bases fit TRBD1. CDR3 length: 14 amino acids. V was pared by 2 bases and J by 8 bases, with 1 base of the junction left unmatched. CDR1 and CDR2 (germline): MNHEY, SMNVEV (reference sequence). The CDR3 DNA reads TGTGCCAGCAGTTTAGGGACAGGGTATTCACCCCTCCACTTT. Protein: CASSLGTGYSPLHF.

The rearrangement links TRBV28 to TRBJ2-2; 11 bases are a match to TRBD2. The CDR3 covers 15 residues. Germline V lookup: CDR1 MDHEN, CDR2 SYDVKM. The ends lost 3 bases at V and 13 bases at J; junction bases unmatched: 10. The CDR3 loop is CASSFYASGRNGLFF. CDR3 bases: TGTGCCAGCAGTTTTTATGCTAGCGGGAGGAACGGGCTGTTTTTT.

CDR3 loop: CASISLPRTGRNTEAFF. The CDR3 DNA is TGTGCCAGCATATCCCTCCCCCGGACAGGCAGGAACACTGAAGCTTTCTTT. The rearrangement links TRBV27 to TRBJ1-1; TRBD1 matches at 7 bases. V dropped 7 bases and J dropped 1; count of bases not matched to a gene: 15. CDR3 length: 17 residues. From germline, CDR1 is MNHEY and CDR2 SMNVEV (reference sequence).

The V gene is TRBV19, the J gene TRBJ2-3; the D gene is possibly TRBD1 (6 bases). From germline, CDR1 is LNHDA and CDR2 SQIVND (reference sequence). V lost 6 bases to trimming and J lost 3 bases, with 7 bases between them. This CDR3 is built from 12 residues. CDR3: CASSGQTDTQYF. The CDR3 DNA follows: TGTGCCAGTAGCGGACAGACAGATACGCAGTATTTT.

The chain has TRBV27 and TRBJ2-1; 7 nucleotides align to TRBD2. V dropped 2 bases and J dropped 4; count of bases not matched to a gene: 11. The germline V gene has CDR1 MNHEY and CDR2 SMNVEV (reference sequence). This CDR3 is 17 amino acids long. Written as DNA, the CDR3 is TGTGCCAGCAGTTTAAGGGGAGCGGGGACCATATACAATGAGCAGTTCTTC. This gives the protein CASSLRGAGTIYNEQFF.

The genes are TRBV30 and TRBJ2-7, with 12 bases lining up with TRBD2. This CDR3 region has 13 residues. CDR1 GTSNPN and CDR2 SVGIG come from the germline V gene (reference sequence). V lost 3 bases and J lost 3; bases outside the gene matches: 0. The CDR3 bases are TGTGCCTGGAGGACTAGCGGGAGCTACGAGCAGTACTTC. Translated: CAWRTSGSYEQYF.

The V gene is TRBV7-6, the J gene TRBJ2-2; 11 bases line up with TRBD2. The V segment lost 5 bases and the J segment 5 bases; nucleotides outside the gene matches: 7. This CDR3 is built from 16 residues. Germline values: CDR1 SGHVS, CDR2 FNYEAQ. The CDR3 is CASSQRLAGITGELFF. In DNA, the CDR3 is TGTGCCAGCAGCCAAAGACTAGCGGGGATAACCGGGGAGCTGTTTTTT. The full variable domain, rest sourced from reference TRBV7-6 and TRBJ2-2, is GAGVSQSPRYKVTKRGQDVALRCDPISGHVSLYWYRQALGQGPEFLTYFNYEAQQDKSGLPNDRFSAERPEGSISTLTIQRTEQRDSAMYRCASSQRLAGITGELFFGEGSRLTVL.

The table lists this clone with a few counts. The chain links TRBV30 to TRBJ2-7, with TRBD1 identical over 8 bases. This CDR3 has 14 amino acids. Germline-derived CDR1 and CDR2 are GTSNPN and SVGIG (reference sequence). Germline trimming cut 5 bases from V and 6 bases from J; bases unmatched to any gene: 12. For the CDR3, the DNA is TGTGCCTGGGACAGGGGAAAGAACTCGGGCGAGCAGTACTTC. It is translated as CAWDRGKNSGEQYF.

The CDR3 loop is CASSLAGQKADTQYF. The CDR3 DNA sequence: TGTGCCAGCAGCTTAGCGGGACAGAAGGCAGATACGCAGTATTTT. V usage is TRBV7-2 and J usage is TRBJ2-3, with 7 bases fitting TRBD1. Trimming removed 0 bases from V and 4 bases from J; junction bases left unmatched: 4. The CDR3 spans 15 residues. Germline V CDR1 and CDR2: SGHTA, FQGNSA. The full variable domain, completed using reference TRBV7-2 and TRBJ2-3, is GAGVSQSPSNKVTEKGKDVELRCDPISGHTALYWYRQSLGQGLEFLIYFQGNSAPDKSGLPSDRFSAERTGGSVSTLTIQRTQQEDSAVYLCASSLAGQKADTQYFGPGTRLTVL.

The genes are TRBV4-1 and TRBJ2-5, with 13 positions matching TRBD2. This CDR3 comprises 16 residues. J lost 1 base, V lost 5 bases, and 4 bases had no gene match. Germline loops: CDR1 MGHRA, CDR2 YSYEKL. The chain's CDR3 is CASSVRLAGGQETQYF. The CDR3 DNA sequence: TGCGCCAGCAGCGTAAGACTAGCGGGGGGCCAAGAGACCCAGTACTTC.

This clone was found a few times. This chain joins TRBV18 and TRBJ1-5; TRBD1 aligns across 8 bases. The V and J ends lost 2 bases and 7 bases, in that order; junction bases with no gene match: 7. The CDR3 is 15 amino acids. Germline-derived CDR1 and CDR2 are KGHSH and LQKENI. The CDR3 DNA reads TGTGCCAGCTCACCAGGGACAGGAGGACGGCAGCCCCAGCATTTT. Its protein product is CASSPGTGGRQPQHF.

V gene TRBV5-1 combines with J gene TRBJ2-2; 11 positions agree with TRBD2. Germline CDR1 is SGHRS and CDR2 is YFSETQ. The CDR3 totals 18 residues. The V segment lost 0 bases and the J segment 4 bases; nucleotides outside the gene matches: 8. CDR3 coding DNA: TGCGCCAGCAGCTTGGCCGGTTCTAGCGGGGGGTTCACCGGGGAGCTGTTTTTT. The encoded protein is CASSLAGSSGGFTGELFF.

The table lists this clone with a count of one. This chain connects TRBV4-1 to TRBJ1-3, with no clear D. Germline CDR1 and CDR2: MGHRA and YSYEKL. The V gene lost 2 bases and the J gene lost 0 bases, with 14 bases spanning the gap. The CDR3 contains 17 residues. The CDR3 sequence: CASSQSGGSPSGNTIYF. DNA of the CDR3: TGCGCCAGCAGCCAAAGTGGAGGCAGTCCCTCTGGAAACACCATATATTTT.

The CDR3 DNA sequence: TGTGCCATCAAAGGCGGGGGAGCGGCAGATACGCAGTATTTT. It translates to CAIKGGGAADTQYF. The chain employs TRBV10-3 and TRBJ2-3; 7 bases match TRBD2. Germline V lookup: CDR1 ENHRY, CDR2 SYGVKD. V gave up 7 bases and J gave up 4 bases; unmatched junction bases: 8. The CDR3 length is 14 residues.

CDR3 DNA sequence: TGTGCCAGCAGCTTAAAGTTCGGCGGGGCCTACGAGCAGTACTTC. Protein product: CASSLKFGGAYEQYF. The genes are TRBV7-3 and TRBJ2-7; TRBD2 is a possible D gene (6 bases). The germline gives CDR1 SGHTA, CDR2 FQGTGA. The CDR3 loop spans 15 amino acids. V was trimmed by 1 base and J by 2 bases, leaving 12 bases between them.

The sample holds a few counts of this clone. The gene calls are TRBV15 and TRBJ2-1; 13 bases agree with TRBD2. With V trimmed by 4 bases and J by 10 bases, 10 bases remained unmatched. The CDR3 loop spans 16 amino acids. The germline gives CDR1 LNHNV, CDR2 YYDKDF (reference sequence). For the CDR3, the DNA is TGTGCCACCAGCACCCGTACTAGCGGGGGGGCGTGGGAGCAGTTCTTC. Translated: CATSTRTSGGAWEQFF.

The rearrangement links TRBV9 to TRBJ1-1; no clear D. The CDR3 runs 18 residues. Germline lookup yields CDR1 SGDLS and CDR2 YYNGEE. Trimming cost V 0 bases and J 0 bases, with 18 bases left between them. The CDR3 sequence is CASSVGIDPTIMNTEAFF. In DNA form, the CDR3 reads TGTGCCAGCAGCGTAGGCATAGACCCGACTATAATGAACACTGAAGCTTTCTTT.

The chain employs TRBV10-2 and TRBJ1-2; perhaps TRBD1 as D (6 bases). Deletions cut 2 bases from V and 6 bases from J, with 10 bases between. CDR1 and CDR2 from the germline V gene are WSHSY and SAAADI. This CDR3 spans 13 amino acids. The CDR3 reads CASSEGGADGYTF. As DNA, the CDR3 is TGCGCCAGCAGTGAGGGGGGGGCTGATGGCTACACCTTC.

With respect to this clone: One junction end does not reproduce the germline sequence, and a read error may be involved. The V gene is TRBV29-1, the J gene TRBJ2-5; TRBD1 might be the D (6 bases). There are 8 residues in the CDR3. Germline V lookup: CDR1 SQVTM, CDR2 ANQGSEA. CDR3: CSVDQGNF. CDR3 sequence (DNA): TGCAGCGTTGATCAGGGGAACTTC.